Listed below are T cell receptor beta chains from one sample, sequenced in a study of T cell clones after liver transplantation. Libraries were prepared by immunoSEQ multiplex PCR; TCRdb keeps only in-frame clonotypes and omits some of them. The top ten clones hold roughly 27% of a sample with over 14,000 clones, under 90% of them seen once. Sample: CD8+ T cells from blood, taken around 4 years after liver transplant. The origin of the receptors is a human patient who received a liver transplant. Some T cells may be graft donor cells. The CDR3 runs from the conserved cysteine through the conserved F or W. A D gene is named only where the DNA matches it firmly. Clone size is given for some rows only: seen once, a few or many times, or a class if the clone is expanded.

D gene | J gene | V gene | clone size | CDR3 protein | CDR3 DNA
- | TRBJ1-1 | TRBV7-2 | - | CASSPDMGNTEAFF | TGTGCCAGCAGCCCCGATATGGGGAACACTGAAGCTTTCTTT
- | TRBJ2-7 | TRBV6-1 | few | CASSEWSRASYEQYF | TGTGCCAGCAGTGAATGGTCCAGGGCGTCCTACGAGCAGTACTTC
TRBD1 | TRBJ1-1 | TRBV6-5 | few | CASVAQGIPEAFF | TGTGCCAGCGTAGCACAGGGGATACCTGAAGCTTTCTTT
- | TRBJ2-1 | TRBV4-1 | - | CASGIRVNEQFF | TGCGCCAGCGGGATTAGGGTCAATGAGCAGTTCTTC
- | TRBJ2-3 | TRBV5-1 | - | CASSLGTVSTDTQYF | TGCGCCAGCAGCTTGGGGACAGTAAGCACAGATACGCAGTATTTT
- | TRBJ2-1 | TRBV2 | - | CASSDGPQGLDRDEQFF | TGTGCCAGCAGTGATGGGCCCCAGGGGCTGGATCGGGATGAGCAGTTCTTC
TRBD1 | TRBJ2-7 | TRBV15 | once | CATSTGTGGSEQYF | TGTGCCACCAGCACGGGGACAGGGGGCTCCGAGCAGTACTTC
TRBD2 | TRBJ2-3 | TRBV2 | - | CASRASGGRLSRDTQYF | TGTGCCAGCAGAGCTAGCGGGGGCCGCCTCTCCCGGGATACGCAGTATTTT
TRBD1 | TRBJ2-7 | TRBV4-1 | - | CASSQEGQGPYEQYF | TGCGCCAGCAGCCAAGAGGGACAGGGACCCTACGAGCAGTACTTC
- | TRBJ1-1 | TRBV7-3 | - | CASSLMGGTEAFF | TGTGCCAGCAGCTTGATGGGGGGGACTGAAGCTTTCTTT
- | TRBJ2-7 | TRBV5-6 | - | CASSPWVAYEQYF | TGTGCCAGCAGCCCGTGGGTGGCCTACGAGCAGTACTTC
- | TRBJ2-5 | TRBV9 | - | CASSSPKAKETQYF | TGTGCCAGCAGCTCACCGAAAGCGAAAGAGACCCAGTACTTC
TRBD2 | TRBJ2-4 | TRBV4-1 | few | CASSQDRVGTSGSLWAKNIQYF | TGCGCCAGCAGCCAAGATAGGGTCGGGACTAGCGGGAGTTTATGGGCCAAAAACATTCAGTACTTC
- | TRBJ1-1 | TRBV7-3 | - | CASSSTGFEGTEAFF | TGTGCCAGCAGCTCCACAGGGTTTGAAGGCACTGAAGCTTTCTTT
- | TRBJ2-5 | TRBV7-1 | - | CASSEQQWIIVDETQYF | TGTGCCAGCAGTGAGCAGCAGTGGATCATCGTCGACGAGACCCAGTACTTC
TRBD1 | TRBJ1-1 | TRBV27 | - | CASLGQGGTEAFF | TGTGCCAGCCTAGGACAGGGAGGAACTGAAGCTTTCTTT
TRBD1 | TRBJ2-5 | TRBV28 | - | CASRLQGAGIGETQYF | TGTGCCAGCAGGCTACAGGGGGCGGGGATCGGAGAGACCCAGTACTTC
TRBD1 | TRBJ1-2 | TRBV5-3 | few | CAPRRDRGGYGYTF | TGTGCCCCCCGAAGAGACAGGGGCGGCTATGGCTACACCTTC